Listed below are T cell receptor beta chains from one sample, sequenced in a study of shared clonotypes between healthy human individuals. TCRdb's copy holds only in-frame clones and misses some; the assay was immunoSEQ multiplex PCR. The sample has roughly 2,500,000 clones; roughly 93% are singletons. Sequenced material: naive CD4+ T cells from PBMCs. The origin of the receptors is a man aged 18 to 29 in good health. Some clones in this sample may be carry-over from other donors' samples. CDR3s include the opening cysteine and the closing phenylalanine or tryptophan. D genes are given only for firm matches. The size entry is marked missing in some rows and otherwise reads once, few, many or a size class.

v_gene: TRBV18; j_gene: TRBJ1-3; d_gene: NA; abundance: NA; CDR3nt: TGTGCCAGCTCATCGACCGCGAGCTCTGGAAACACCATATATTTT; CDR3aa: CASSSTASSGNTIYF
v_gene: TRBV30; j_gene: TRBJ1-5; d_gene: NA; abundance: NA; CDR3nt: TGTGCCTGGAGTCCGCGACAGCTCAATCAGCCCCAGCATTTT; CDR3aa: CAWSPRQLNQPQHF
v_gene: TRBV28; j_gene: TRBJ2-2; d_gene: TRBD2; abundance: NA; CDR3nt: TGTGCCAGCAGTTTGTGGGGAGCGGGGCACACCGGGGAGCTGTTTTTT; CDR3aa: CASSLWGAGHTGELFF
v_gene: TRBV5-5; j_gene: TRBJ2-7; d_gene: NA; abundance: once; CDR3nt: TGTGCCAGCAGCTTGGCCGGACGTGGAACGGGCTACGAGCAGTACTTC; CDR3aa: CASSLAGRGTGYEQYF
v_gene: TRBV7-2; j_gene: TRBJ2-7; d_gene: TRBD1; abundance: NA; CDR3nt: TGTGCCAGCAGCTTGGACTTCGCAGGACAGGGTTACGAGCAGTACTTC; CDR3aa: CASSLDFAGQGYEQYF
v_gene: TRBV11-2; j_gene: TRBJ1-5; d_gene: NA; abundance: NA; CDR3nt: TGTGCCAGCAGCTCCCTGCAAGGACCGGCCGGAGGGCCCCAGCATTTT; CDR3aa: CASSSLQGPAGGPQHF
v_gene: TRBV9; j_gene: TRBJ2-1; d_gene: TRBD1; abundance: NA; CDR3nt: TGTGCCAGCAGCGTAGAGGGCAGGGGGCTATACAATGAGCAGTTCTTC; CDR3aa: CASSVEGRGLYNEQFF
v_gene: TRBV4-1; j_gene: TRBJ2-1; d_gene: TRBD2; abundance: NA; CDR3nt: TGCGCCAGCAGCCAAGCTCCGGGACTAGCAATAGTTACCGGCTCCTACAATGAGCAGTTCTTC; CDR3aa: CASSQAPGLAIVTGSYNEQFF
v_gene: TRBV5-5; j_gene: TRBJ2-7; d_gene: NA; abundance: NA; CDR3nt: TGTGCCAGCAGCCCCAGCGTGACCCTCCCCGACGAGCAGTACTTC; CDR3aa: CASSPSVTLPDEQYF
v_gene: TRBV2; j_gene: TRBJ1-4; d_gene: NA; abundance: NA; CDR3nt: TGTGCCAGCAGCTACGGGTCAAATGAAAAACTGTTTTTT; CDR3aa: CASSYGSNEKLFF
v_gene: TRBV5-1; j_gene: TRBJ2-1; d_gene: NA; abundance: NA; CDR3nt: TGCGCCAGCAGCTTGGATGGGACACCCCCGTCATTCTTC; CDR3aa: CASSLDGTPPSFF
v_gene: TRBV14; j_gene: TRBJ2-7; d_gene: TRBD2; abundance: NA; CDR3nt: TGTGCCAGCAGACTCTCTAGCGGGAGCTACGAGCAGTACTTC; CDR3aa: CASRLSSGSYEQYF
v_gene: TRBV25-1; j_gene: TRBJ2-1; d_gene: TRBD2; abundance: NA; CDR3nt: TGTGCCAGCAGTGAGCTGGGACTAGCGGGGTACAATGAGCAGTTCTTC; CDR3aa: CASSELGLAGYNEQFF
v_gene: TRBV4-2; j_gene: TRBJ1-4; d_gene: TRBD1; abundance: NA; CDR3nt: TGTGCCAGCAGCTCTCAACAGGGGGGTGAAAAACTGTTTTTT; CDR3aa: CASSSQQGGEKLFF
v_gene: TRBV4-2; j_gene: TRBJ2-7; d_gene: NA; abundance: NA; CDR3nt: TGTGCCAGCAGCTATCGGGGTAGCGGAGACTACGAGCAGTACTTC; CDR3aa: CASSYRGSGDYEQYF
v_gene: TRBV18; j_gene: TRBJ1-1; d_gene: NA; abundance: NA; CDR3nt: TGTGCCAGCTCACCACAGGGTGTAAGCACTGAAGCTTTCTTT; CDR3aa: CASSPQGVSTEAFF
v_gene: TRBV28; j_gene: TRBJ1-3; d_gene: TRBD1; abundance: NA; CDR3nt: TGTGCCAGCAGTATGACAGGGTTAGTCTCTGGAAACACCATATATTTT; CDR3aa: CASSMTGLVSGNTIYF
v_gene: TRBV28; j_gene: TRBJ2-5; d_gene: TRBD1; abundance: once; CDR3nt: TGTGCCAGCAGCACACCCGGGACAGGGAAGGAGACCCAGTACTTC; CDR3aa: CASSTPGTGKETQYF
v_gene: TRBV5-1; j_gene: TRBJ2-3; d_gene: TRBD1; abundance: once; CDR3nt: TGCGCCAGCAGCTCTACCGGGACAGGGAGCACAGATACGCAGTATTTT; CDR3aa: CASSSTGTGSTDTQYF
v_gene: TRBV11-3; j_gene: TRBJ2-1; d_gene: TRBD2; abundance: NA; CDR3nt: TGTGCCAGCAGCTTAACGTGGGAGGGAGGAAATGAGCAGTTCTTC; CDR3aa: CASSLTWEGGNEQFF
v_gene: TRBV5-1; j_gene: TRBJ2-7; d_gene: NA; abundance: NA; CDR3nt: TGCGCCAGCAGCTTGGCTGTGGGGGCTATGTACGAGCAGTACTTC; CDR3aa: CASSLAVGAMYEQYF
v_gene: TRBV9; j_gene: TRBJ1-5; d_gene: NA; abundance: NA; CDR3nt: TGTGCCAGCAGCGCGACAGAGCATTGGCCCCAGCATTTT; CDR3aa: CASSATEHWPQHF
v_gene: TRBV27; j_gene: TRBJ2-3; d_gene: TRBD2; abundance: NA; CDR3nt: TGTGCCAGCAGTTTACCCCACCTAGCGGGTCTCCCAGATACGCAGTATTTT; CDR3aa: CASSLPHLAGLPDTQYF